The 20 T cell receptor beta chains below all came from one sample that was sequenced in a study of response to subunit inactivated influenza vaccine. TCRdb re-analysed the RT-PCR reads in MiXCR, keeping a single row per CDR3 protein. The sample includes approximately 680,000 distinct CDR3 sequences, 15% to 18% of them seen just once. This sample comprised PBMCs from blood, obtained about 13 days after vaccination. Receptor source: a man aged 50-59 years who received an inactivated influenza vaccine.

This sequence joins TRBV10-3 and TRBJ1-6; 11 nucleotides align to TRBD1. This CDR3 has 13 residues. The germline V gene has CDR1 ENHRY and CDR2 SYGVKD. With 11 bases clipped from V and 8 bases from J, the junction kept 5 bases outside the gene matches. The CDR3 DNA sequence: TGTGCCGTCATGGGACAGGGGGATTCACCCCTCCACTTT. Translated: CAVMGQGDSPLHF.

The CDR3 nucleotides are TGTGCCAGAGGGGACAGGGCTACGGAGACCCAGTACTTC. Encoded protein: CARGDRATETQYF. The V call is TRBV2, the J call TRBJ2-5, with 9 nucleotides matching TRBD1. V dropped 9 bases and J dropped 5; count of bases not matched to a gene: 7. Germline CDR1 SNHLY, CDR2 FYNNEI. CDR3 length equals 13 residues.

The chain has TRBV4-3 and TRBJ2-7, with 10 bases lining up with TRBD1. The CDR3 sequence is 17 residues long. Germline V CDR1 and CDR2: LGHNA, YSLEER. Trimming took 4 bases from V and 0 from J; bases not matched to a gene: 9. The CDR3 DNA follows: TGCGCCAGCAGCCTCCTCGCCGGGACAGGGGACTCCTACGAGCAGTACTTC. Protein: CASSLLAGTGDSYEQYF.

This clonotype has only a few counts. The chain joins TRBV5-1 to TRBJ1-2; 9 bases map to TRBD1. Trimming at V came to 4 bases and at J to 5 bases, leaving 6 bases not matched to a gene. Germline V gives CDR1 SGHRS, CDR2 YFSETQ. CDR3 length: 14 residues. CDR3 protein: CASSLDRGWYGYTF. The CDR3 nucleotides are TGCGCCAGCAGCCTCGACAGGGGGTGGTATGGCTACACCTTC.

This chain uses TRBV12-5 with TRBJ2-1; 9 nucleotides line up with TRBD2. The trim removed 1 base at V and 7 bases at J, leaving 11 bases unmatched. This CDR3 region has 17 residues. CDR1 and CDR2 (germline): LGHNT, FRNRAP. CDR3 nucleotide sequence: TGTGCTAGTGGTTTGGGGACGGGACTAGCTCCTCTTAATGAGCAGTTCTTC. This encodes CASGLGTGLAPLNEQFF.

This clonotype was detected a few times. This rearrangement joins TRBV7-9 to TRBJ1-1; the D gene is possibly TRBD1 (5 bases). CDR3 length: 12 residues. CDR1 is SEHNR, CDR2 FQNEAQ, per germline (reference sequence). The ends were cut back, 1 base at V and 10 bases at J, with 10 bases in the middle. The chain's CDR3 is CASSLVGGSAFF. DNA for the CDR3: TGTGCCAGCAGCTTAGTTGGGGGTTCAGCTTTCTTT.

In this sample, this clonotype turned up a few times. The V and J genes are TRBV25-1 and TRBJ1-6; no definite D call. This CDR3 is built from 16 residues. V shed 6 bases and J shed 0 bases, with 12 bases lying between them. CDR1 is MGHDK, CDR2 SYGVNS, per germline. CDR3 coding DNA: TGTGCCAGCAGCTCCAGCATAGCCTCCTATAATTCACCCCTCCACTTT. Translating it yields CASSSSIASYNSPLHF.

This clonotype has a count of ten or more. DNA for the CDR3: TGCGCCAGCAGCTTGGAGGGCCACGAGCAGTACTTC. Translating it yields CASSLEGHEQYF. This sequence joins TRBV5-1 and TRBJ2-7; D not certain. V lost 0 bases and J lost 5, with 6 bases in between. Germline CDR1 reads SGHRS; CDR2 reads YFSETQ. This CDR3 contains 12 residues. Full variable domain (outside the CDR3, taken from reference TRBV5-1 and TRBJ2-7): KAGVTQTPRYLIKTRGQQVTLSCSPISGHRSVSWYQQTPGQGLQFLFEYFSETQRNKGNFPGRFSGRQFSNSRSEMNVSTLELGDSALYLCASSLEGHEQYFGPGTRLTVT.

V is TRBV6-5 and J is TRBJ2-2; D is perhaps TRBD2 (6 bases). CDR1 is MNHEY and CDR2 is SVGAGI in the germline V gene. This CDR3 is 13 amino acids long. V lost 4 bases to trimming and J lost 6 bases, with 9 bases between them. Here the CDR3 reads CASSSSGAGELFF. The CDR3 DNA sequence: TGTGCCAGCAGTTCCTCGGGGGCCGGGGAGCTGTTTTTT.

The chain recombines TRBV6-2 or TRBV6-3 with TRBJ2-7; D possibly uses TRBD1 or TRBD2 (5 bases each). The CDR3 runs 15 residues. V dropped 6 bases and J dropped 4 bases, with 19 bases sitting between them. Germline V CDR1 and CDR2: MNHEY, SVGEGT. Here the CDR3 reads CASSLFGTEFYEQYF. The CDR3 region has the DNA TGTGCCAGCAGCCTCTTCGGGACGGAATTTTACGAGCAGTACTTC.

This chain joins TRBV28 and TRBJ2-7; the D gene is possibly TRBD2 (5 bases). Germline CDR1 and CDR2: MDHEN and SYDVKM. Trimming removed 6 bases at V and 0 bases at J, with 15 bases between. The CDR3 consists of 15 residues. The CDR3: CASSPRAHFSYEQYF. In DNA form, the CDR3 reads TGTGCCAGCAGCCCGAGGGCACATTTCTCCTACGAGCAGTACTTC.

The rearrangement uses TRBV30 and TRBJ1-5, with D tentatively TRBD1 (5 bases). Germline lookup yields CDR1 GTSNPN and CDR2 SVGIG (reference sequence). V lost 2 bases, J lost 6 bases, and 11 bases lay in between. The CDR3 loop spans 13 amino acids. Written as DNA, the CDR3 is TGTGCCTGGAGTAAGGGGACCATTCAGCCCCAGCATTTT. Translation: CAWSKGTIQPQHF.

The chain employs TRBV12-3 or TRBV12-4 and TRBJ1-1; D is ambiguous. This CDR3 comprises 13 residues. The V and J ends lost 3 bases and 4 bases respectively, with 9 bases between them. The DNA of the CDR3 is TGTGCCAGCAGTTTTGGAGTGGTCACTGAAGCTTTCTTT. Translation: CASSFGVVTEAFF.

The rearrangement uses TRBV11-2 and TRBJ1-6; no firm D call. Trimming took off 3 bases at V and 6 bases at J, with 15 bases between the two ends. The CDR3 extends over 16 amino acids. Per the germline V gene, CDR1 is SGHAT and CDR2 is FQNNGV. The CDR3 region is CASSLSAAPLNSPLHF. The CDR3 DNA sequence: TGTGCCAGCAGCTTGTCGGCGGCTCCCCTTAATTCACCCCTCCACTTT.

The chain carries TRBV7-2 and TRBJ2-1; no firm D call. V lost 0 bases to trimming and J lost 6 bases, with 9 bases between them. CDR3 length equals 14 residues. CDR1 and CDR2 from the germline V gene are SGHTA and FQGNSA. The DNA for the CDR3 is TGTGCCAGCAGCTTAGCCCCAGAGGTCAATGAGCAGTTCTTC. Translating gives CASSLAPEVNEQFF. Looking up the rest from reference TRBV7-2 and TRBJ2-1 gives the full variable domain: GAGVSQSPSNKVTEKGKDVELRCDPISGHTALYWYRQSLGQGLEFLIYFQGNSAPDKSGLPSDRFSAERTGGSVSTLTIQRTQQEDSAVYLCASSLAPEVNEQFFGPGTRLTVL.

This clonotype has a count of ten or more. This chain connects TRBV12-3 or TRBV12-4 to TRBJ2-1; 7 bases agree with TRBD2. Unmatched junction bases numbered 8, after V lost 3 bases and J lost 6 bases. CDR3 length equals 15 residues. For the CDR3, the DNA is TGTGCCAGCAGTTTCTCGCTAGCGGTAGGCAATGAGCAGTTCTTC. Translating it yields CASSFSLAVGNEQFF.

This clonotype appeared a single time. V gene TRBV6-6 combines with J gene TRBJ1-1; D is undetermined. Germline V gives CDR1 MNHNY, CDR2 SVGAGI (reference sequence). The CDR3 has 13 residues. The ends were cut back, 7 bases at V and 1 base at J, with 10 bases in the middle. The CDR3 region has the DNA TGTGCCAGCATCGAAGGAGGGAACACTGAAGCTTTCTTT. Protein sequence: CASIEGGNTEAFF.

The genes are TRBV7-6 and TRBJ1-6, with D tentatively TRBD1 (5 bases). CDR3 length equals 14 residues. Per the germline V gene, CDR1 is SGHVS and CDR2 is FNYEAQ. V shed 0 bases and J shed 10 bases, with 10 bases lying between them. CDR3 in amino acids: CASSLAERGSPLHF. In DNA form, the CDR3 reads TGTGCCAGCAGCTTAGCCGAGAGGGGATCACCCCTCCACTTT.

This sequence joins TRBV29-1 and TRBJ1-3; possibly TRBD1 for D (6 bases). The germline CDR1 and CDR2 sequences are SQVTM and ANQGSEA. The V end lost 5 bases, the J end lost 0 bases, and 8 bases lay between the germline ends. This CDR3 comprises 13 residues. CDR3 sequence: CSVRTASGNTIYF. The CDR3 DNA follows: TGCAGCGTTAGGACAGCCTCTGGAAACACCATATATTTT.

As to this clonotype: The junction departs from the called germline gene at one end, perhaps through a read error. V gene TRBV7-7 combines with J gene TRBJ2-5; D is perhaps TRBD1 or TRBD2 (5 bases each). This CDR3 contains 16 residues. Germline V gene lookup returns CDR1 SSHAT and CDR2 FNYEAQ (reference sequence). The CDR3 sequence is CASSLGRLVSGETQYF. The CDR3 coding sequence is TGTGCTAGCAGCTTGGGACGACTGGTCTCGGGGGAGACCCAGTACTTC.